Each of the 17 T cell receptor beta chains below was sequenced from the same sample in a study of T-cell reconstitution after alpha-beta-depleted transplantation in children. Unique molecular identifiers were used to barcode this TCRbeta library. TCRdb reprocessed the PCR reads via MiXCR and lists one record per CDR3 protein. The table has some 300,000 distinct CDR3 sequences, over 9% seen once. Sequenced material: PBMCs, taken before TCRalphabeta/CD19-depleted stem cell transplant. These receptors all come from a boy younger than two with acute myeloid leukemia, due to receive a stem cell transplant.

This chain connects TRBV5-1 to TRBJ2-1; perhaps TRBD1 as D (5 bases). Germline V gene lookup returns CDR1 SGHRS and CDR2 YFSETQ. CDR3 size: 15 residues. With 9 bases removed from V and 4 bases from J, the gap between germline ends came to 20 bases. In nucleotides, the CDR3 is TGCGCCATCCGTTCACAGGATCAGGGATACAATGAGCAGTTCTTC. It specifies CAIRSQDQGYNEQFF.

This clonotype was counted at least ten times. This chain links TRBV5-1 with TRBJ2-5; D is possibly TRBD1 (6 bases). Trimming removed 2 bases from V and 7 bases from J, with 12 bases in between. The CDR3 length is 13 residues. Germline V lookup: CDR1 SGHRS, CDR2 YFSETQ. The CDR3 spells CASSFSGDGTQYF. CDR3 DNA: TGCGCCAGCAGCTTTTCAGGGGACGGGACCCAGTACTTC.

This clonotype was seen at least ten times. The chain employs TRBV5-1 and TRBJ2-7; a possible D gene is TRBD2 (5 bases). Trimming cost V 1 base and J 0 bases, with 8 bases left between them. The CDR3 runs 14 residues. Germline-derived CDR1 and CDR2 are SGHRS and YFSETQ. CDR3 region: CASSLPGNSYEQYF. In DNA, the CDR3 is TGCGCCAGCAGCTTGCCGGGGAACTCCTACGAGCAGTACTTC.

As concerns this clonotype: A much larger clonotype is one base distant, so this may be a read error. This chain connects TRBV19 to TRBJ1-5, with unresolved D. The CDR3 runs 13 residues. Germline CDR1 and CDR2: LNHDA and SQIVND (reference sequence). This CDR3 is CVSSMGSNQPQHF. The CDR3 region has the DNA TGTGTCAGTAGTATGGGTAGCAATCAGCCCCAGCATTTT.

This clonotype has at least ten counts. The gene calls are TRBV5-1 and TRBJ1-1; 9 positions match TRBD1. The CDR3 runs to 16 residues. The germline gives CDR1 SGHRS, CDR2 YFSETQ. Unmatched junction bases numbered 5, after V lost 0 bases and J lost 2 bases. Here the CDR3 reads CASSLGQGVANTEAFF. For the CDR3, the DNA is TGCGCCAGCAGCTTGGGACAGGGGGTAGCCAACACTGAAGCTTTCTTT.

This clonotype was seen more than once but under ten times. This sequence joins TRBV27 and TRBJ2-3, with D possibly matching TRBD2 (6 bases). The CDR3 extends over 17 amino acids. Per germline, CDR1 MNHEY and CDR2 SMNVEV (reference sequence). V lost 3 bases to trimming and J lost 1 base, with 17 bases between them. This chain's CDR3 is CASSFRPQRVRTDTQYF. The CDR3 nucleotides are TGTGCCAGCAGTTTTCGTCCCCAGCGGGTACGCACAGATACGCAGTATTTT.

The table lists this clonotype with many counts. The CDR3 sequence: CASTLGEGGRNEQYF. The CDR3 nucleotides read TGTGCCAGCACTCTAGGGGAGGGAGGAAGGAACGAGCAGTACTTC. The chain carries TRBV12-3 or TRBV12-4 and TRBJ2-7, with TRBD2 identical over 7 bases. V trimming: 7 bases; J trimming: 5 bases; junction bases outside the gene matches: 14. This CDR3 is built from 15 residues.

This clonotype was picked up many times. The chain uses TRBV5-1 and TRBJ1-4; D not certain. The CDR3 has 15 residues. Germline V gene lookup returns CDR1 SGHRS and CDR2 YFSETQ. The V end lost 0 bases, the J end lost 3 bases, and 9 bases lay between the germline ends. The CDR3 bases are TGCGCCAGCAGCTTGGAGAGGGAGGCTAATGAAAAACTGTTTTTT. This sequence encodes CASSLEREANEKLFF.

This clonotype was recorded at least ten times. The CDR3 region is CASRRTETGNTIYF. DNA of the CDR3: TGTGCCAGCAGACGGACTGAAACTGGAAACACCATATATTTT. The chain joins TRBV14 to TRBJ1-3, with no clear D. The V end was cut by 6 bases, the J end by 2 bases, with 11 bases between. CDR1 SGHDN and CDR2 FVKESK come from the germline V gene. The length of the CDR3 is 14 residues.

In its sample, this clonotype was seen many times. The rearrangement uses TRBV28 and TRBJ2-1, with D perhaps TRBD2 (7 bases). Germline CDR1 reads MDHEN; CDR2 reads SYDVKM. With 3 bases removed from V and 11 bases from J, the gap between germline ends came to 20 bases. The length of the CDR3 is 15 residues. CDR3 DNA: TGTGCCAGCAGTTTGGGGGGGCGGGTATATGGGAAGCAGTTCTTC. This codes for CASSLGGRVYGKQFF.

This clonotype was picked up many times. CDR3 sequence (DNA): TGTGCCAGCAGTTCCTTGACAGGGGACTACGAGCAGTACTTC. This translates into CASSSLTGDYEQYF. V and J are TRBV6-5 and TRBJ2-7; TRBD1 matches at 8 bases. There are 14 residues in the CDR3. V gave up 4 bases and J gave up 3 bases; unmatched junction bases: 5. Germline V gene data show CDR1 as MNHEY and CDR2 as SVGAGI.

This clonotype was seen at least ten times. The chain couples TRBV13 to TRBJ1-4; a weak D match, TRBD1 (5 bases). CDR1 is PRHDT, CDR2 FYEKMQ, per germline (reference sequence). V was pared by 5 bases and J by 8 bases, with 18 bases between. This CDR3 is built from 15 residues. CDR3 coding DNA: TGTGCCAGCAGCCGATTTAGTACAGGAGGAGAAAAACTGTTTTTT. Its translation is CASSRFSTGGEKLFF.

CDR3 coding DNA: TGCAGTGCTAGAGATGCGAGGGGGCTTCCCTCCTACGAGCAGTACTTC. Protein product: CSARDARGLPSYEQYF. The chain recombines TRBV20-1 with TRBJ2-7, with 7 nucleotides matching TRBD1. Trimming took 0 bases from V and 0 from J; bases not matched to a gene: 8. The length of the CDR3 is 16 residues. The germline CDR1 and CDR2 sequences are DFQATT and SNEGSKA (reference sequence).

This clonotype has at least ten counts. The CDR3 bases are TGTGCCACCAGCAGAGAAGGCCGGCAGGCCCCCTATGGCTACACCTTC. This translates into CATSREGRQAPYGYTF. J is TRBJ1-2 and V is TRBV15; D not resolved. The V and J ends lost 0 bases and 4 bases respectively, with 15 bases between them. The CDR3 is made up of 16 amino acids. CDR1 is LNHNV and CDR2 is YYDKDF in the germline V gene (reference sequence).

This clonotype was counted at least ten times. In nucleotides, the CDR3 is TGTGCCAGCAGCCAAAGACAGGGTTCCCTGAACACTGAAGCTTTCTTT. Translating gives CASSQRQGSLNTEAFF. The J gene is TRBJ1-1, the V gene TRBV3-1, with 7 bases aligning to TRBD1. Losses at the gene ends were 2 bases for V and 0 bases for J; bases not matched to a gene: 6. This CDR3 is built from 16 residues. Germline values: CDR1 LGHDT, CDR2 YNNKEL (reference sequence).

This clonotype has ten or more counts. The J gene is TRBJ2-5, the V gene TRBV7-9; TRBD1 matches 10 bases. The junction had 7 bases not matched to a gene; V was cut back by 4 bases and J by 5 bases. The CDR3 runs to 15 residues. CDR1 and CDR2 from the germline V gene are SEHNR and FQNEAQ (reference sequence). The CDR3 protein is CASSSPGQGWETQYF. The DNA of the CDR3 is TGTGCCAGCAGCTCCCCGGGACAGGGGTGGGAGACCCAGTACTTC.

The rearrangement joins TRBV20-1 to TRBJ2-3; tentatively, D is TRBD2 (6 bases). Germline values: CDR1 DFQATT, CDR2 SNEGSKA (reference sequence). The CDR3 has 13 amino acids. V was cut by 3 bases and J by 1 base, with 8 bases left in between. The CDR3 DNA follows: TGCAGTGCTAGGCGGGGCGGCACAGATACGCAGTATTTT. Translation gives CSARRGGTDTQYF.